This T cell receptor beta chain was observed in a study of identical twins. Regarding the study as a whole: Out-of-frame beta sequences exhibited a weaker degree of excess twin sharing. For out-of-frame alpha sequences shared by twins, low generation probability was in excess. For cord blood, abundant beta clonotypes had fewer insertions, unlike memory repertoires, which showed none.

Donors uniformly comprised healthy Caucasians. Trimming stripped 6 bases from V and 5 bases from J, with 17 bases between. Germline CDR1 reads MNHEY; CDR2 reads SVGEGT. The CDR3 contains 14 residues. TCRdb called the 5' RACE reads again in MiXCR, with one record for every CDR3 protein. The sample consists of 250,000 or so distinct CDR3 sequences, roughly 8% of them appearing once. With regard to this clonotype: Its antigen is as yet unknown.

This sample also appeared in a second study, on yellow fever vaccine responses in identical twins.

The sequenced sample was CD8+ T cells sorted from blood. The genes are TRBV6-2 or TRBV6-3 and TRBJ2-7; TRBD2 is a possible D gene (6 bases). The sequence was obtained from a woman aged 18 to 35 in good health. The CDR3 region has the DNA TGTGCCAGCAGCTCAAGGAGCGGGTCCCACGAGCAGTACTTC. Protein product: CASSSRSGSHEQYF.